This is a list of T cell receptor beta chains from one sample in a study of cytomegalovirus exposure and HLA in healthy donors. Sequencing was performed with immunoSEQ multiplex PCR; in TCRdb, only in-frame clones are kept and a portion is missing. The table records roughly 100,000 clones, 79% of them present only once. Sequencing was done on a sample of PBMCs. Receptors originate from a woman aged 40 to 49 in good health and CMV-seronegative. Both conserved end residues are part of each CDR3. The D gene is left open where the match is weak. Clone size is stated in some rows and not others, as once, few, many or a class when expanded.

v_gene: TRBV30
abundance: -
j_gene: TRBJ2-5
d_gene: TRBD2
CDR3aa: CAWSPAGGGETQYF
CDR3nt: TGTGCCTGGAGCCCAGCGGGAGGAGGAGAGACCCAGTACTTC

v_gene: TRBV7-9
abundance: -
j_gene: TRBJ1-2
d_gene: TRBD1
CDR3aa: CASSLSGGAPGYTF
CDR3nt: TGTGCCAGCAGCTTATCAGGGGGCGCCCCAGGCTACACCTTC

v_gene: TRBV29-1
abundance: -
j_gene: TRBJ2-7
d_gene: -
CDR3aa: CSVELGRDYEQYF
CDR3nt: TGCAGCGTTGAACTTGGCAGGGACTACGAGCAGTACTTC

v_gene: TRBV7-2
abundance: -
j_gene: TRBJ2-5
d_gene: -
CDR3aa: CASSLVDQETQYF
CDR3nt: TGTGCCAGCAGCTTAGTAGACCAAGAGACCCAGTACTTC

v_gene: TRBV6-5
abundance: -
j_gene: TRBJ1-1
d_gene: -
CDR3aa: CASSYSRGSEAFF
CDR3nt: TGTGCCAGCAGTTACTCTCGAGGATCTGAAGCTTTCTTT

v_gene: TRBV10-1
abundance: once
j_gene: TRBJ2-3
d_gene: -
CDR3aa: CASSSEQVTDTQYF
CDR3nt: TGCGCCAGCAGCTCGGAACAGGTCACAGATACGCAGTATTTT

v_gene: TRBV28
abundance: -
j_gene: TRBJ1-6
d_gene: -
CDR3aa: CASSLTAGPSSPLHF
CDR3nt: TGTGCCAGCAGTTTAACGGCAGGGCCCAGCTCACCCCTCCACTTT

v_gene: TRBV30
abundance: -
j_gene: TRBJ1-4
d_gene: -
CDR3aa: CAWSNPGNEKLFF
CDR3nt: TGTGCCTGGAGCAACCCGGGGAATGAAAAACTGTTTTTT

v_gene: TRBV19
abundance: few
j_gene: TRBJ1-5
d_gene: -
CDR3aa: CASSTDRKNQPQHF
CDR3nt: TGTGCCAGTAGTACGGACAGAAAAAATCAGCCCCAGCATTTT

v_gene: TRBV7-2
abundance: -
j_gene: TRBJ1-2
d_gene: -
CDR3aa: CASSLGVPGYGYTF
CDR3nt: TGTGCCAGCAGCTTAGGGGTCCCAGGCTATGGCTACACCTTC

v_gene: TRBV11-2
abundance: -
j_gene: TRBJ2-7
d_gene: -
CDR3aa: CASSLGTSYEQYF
CDR3nt: TGTGCCAGCAGCCTGGGGACATCCTACGAGCAGTACTTC

v_gene: TRBV6-5
abundance: -
j_gene: TRBJ2-5
d_gene: TRBD2
CDR3aa: CASSYSLGLEETQYF
CDR3nt: TGTGCCAGCAGTTACTCGTTGGGACTAGAAGAGACCCAGTACTTC

v_gene: TRBV2
abundance: -
j_gene: TRBJ1-2
d_gene: -
CDR3aa: CASSSSLTASTYGYTF
CDR3nt: TGTGCCAGCAGTTCCTCCCTTACAGCTTCAACATATGGCTACACCTTC

v_gene: TRBV5-1
abundance: -
j_gene: TRBJ2-3
d_gene: TRBD2
CDR3aa: CASSQETSGGGDTQYF
CDR3nt: TGCGCCAGCAGCCAAGAGACTAGCGGGGGTGGAGATACGCAGTATTTT

v_gene: TRBV4-3
abundance: -
j_gene: TRBJ2-1
d_gene: -
CDR3aa: CASSQGVGGGDNEQFF
CDR3nt: TGCGCCAGCAGCCAAGGGGTGGGAGGGGGGGACAATGAGCAGTTCTTC

v_gene: TRBV7-9
abundance: few
j_gene: TRBJ2-1
d_gene: -
CDR3aa: CASSHSSRAASYNEQFF
CDR3nt: TGTGCCAGCAGCCATTCCTCCCGCGCGGCCTCCTACAATGAGCAGTTCTTC

v_gene: TRBV10-3
abundance: -
j_gene: TRBJ1-1
d_gene: TRBD1
CDR3aa: CAISESGQGHTEAFF
CDR3nt: TGTGCCATCAGTGAGTCAGGACAGGGGCACACTGAAGCTTTCTTT

v_gene: TRBV19
abundance: few
j_gene: TRBJ2-7
d_gene: TRBD2
CDR3aa: CASSSRTSDEQYF
CDR3nt: TGTGCCAGTAGTTCACGGACTAGCGACGAGCAGTACTTC

v_gene: TRBV5-1
abundance: once
j_gene: TRBJ1-1
d_gene: -
CDR3aa: CASSLAPENTEAFF
CDR3nt: TGCGCCAGCAGCTTGGCGCCAGAGAACACTGAAGCTTTCTTT

v_gene: TRBV4-3
abundance: -
j_gene: TRBJ2-7
d_gene: -
CDR3aa: CASSQGLSGFGEQYF
CDR3nt: TGCGCCAGCAGCCAAGGTCTTTCGGGGTTCGGCGAGCAGTACTTC

v_gene: TRBV14
abundance: -
j_gene: TRBJ2-1
d_gene: TRBD2
CDR3aa: CASSQVPPGGEQFF
CDR3nt: TGTGCCAGCAGCCAGGTACCCCCCGGGGGGGAGCAGTTCTTC

v_gene: TRBV7-2
abundance: -
j_gene: TRBJ2-1
d_gene: TRBD1
CDR3aa: CASSRDRAQFF
CDR3nt: TGTGCCAGCAGCCGGGACAGGGCCCAGTTCTTC

v_gene: TRBV30
abundance: -
j_gene: TRBJ2-1
d_gene: -
CDR3aa: CAWSVKEGPYNEQFF
CDR3nt: TGTGCCTGGAGTGTAAAGGAGGGCCCTTACAATGAGCAGTTCTTC

v_gene: TRBV30
abundance: few
j_gene: TRBJ1-1
d_gene: TRBD1
CDR3aa: CAWSRGQDRGFRRLNTEAFF
CDR3nt: TGTGCCTGGAGCAGGGGACAGGACAGGGGATTTCGTCGGTTGAACACTGAAGCTTTCTTT

v_gene: TRBV5-5
abundance: -
j_gene: TRBJ2-7
d_gene: -
CDR3aa: CASSLDTGSTYEQYF
CDR3nt: TGTGCCAGCAGTTTAGATACAGGGTCTACCTACGAGCAGTACTTC

v_gene: TRBV6-6
abundance: -
j_gene: TRBJ2-7
d_gene: -
CDR3aa: CASGHGSSYEQYF
CDR3nt: TGTGCCAGCGGTCACGGGTCCTCCTACGAGCAGTACTTC

v_gene: TRBV19
abundance: -
j_gene: TRBJ2-1
d_gene: TRBD2
CDR3aa: CASSPPGLAGVVGANEQFF
CDR3nt: TGTGCCAGTAGTCCCCCGGGACTAGCGGGGGTGGTTGGTGCCAATGAGCAGTTCTTC

v_gene: TRBV4-2
abundance: -
j_gene: TRBJ1-3
d_gene: -
CDR3aa: CASSQEVELSGNTIYF
CDR3nt: TGTGCCAGCAGCCAAGAAGTAGAGCTCTCTGGAAACACCATATATTTT

v_gene: TRBV18
abundance: -
j_gene: TRBJ1-1
d_gene: -
CDR3aa: CASSPLQGNTEAFF
CDR3nt: TGTGCCAGCTCACCACTACAGGGGAACACTGAAGCTTTCTTT

v_gene: TRBV30
abundance: -
j_gene: TRBJ1-6
d_gene: -
CDR3aa: CAWVRRGGMGSYNSPLHF
CDR3nt: TGTGCCTGGGTCCGCCGGGGGGGAATGGGCTCCTATAATTCACCCCTCCACTTT

v_gene: TRBV7-9
abundance: -
j_gene: TRBJ1-1
d_gene: TRBD1
CDR3aa: CASSSHTGVNTEAFF
CDR3nt: TGTGCCAGCAGCTCGCACACAGGGGTGAACACTGAAGCTTTCTTT

v_gene: TRBV6-1
abundance: few
j_gene: TRBJ1-2
d_gene: TRBD1
CDR3aa: CASSDRGQAALGYTF
CDR3nt: TGTGCCAGCAGTGACCGTGGACAGGCCGCTTTAGGCTACACCTTC

v_gene: TRBV19
abundance: -
j_gene: TRBJ2-5
d_gene: TRBD1
CDR3aa: CASRDRGEETQYF
CDR3nt: TGTGCCAGTCGGGACAGGGGTGAAGAGACCCAGTACTTC

v_gene: TRBV2
abundance: -
j_gene: TRBJ1-1
d_gene: TRBD1
CDR3aa: CASSLGQGDPEAFF
CDR3nt: TGTGCCAGCAGTTTGGGACAGGGGGACCCTGAAGCTTTCTTT

v_gene: TRBV30
abundance: -
j_gene: TRBJ2-7
d_gene: -
CDR3aa: CAWSRGGYEQYF
CDR3nt: TGTGCCTGGTCCAGGGGCGGGTACGAGCAGTACTTC

v_gene: TRBV5-1
abundance: -
j_gene: TRBJ1-6
d_gene: -
CDR3aa: CASSLMAGNNSPLHF
CDR3nt: TGCGCCAGCAGCTTGATGGCAGGGAATAATTCACCCCTCCACTTT

v_gene: TRBV28
abundance: -
j_gene: TRBJ2-3
d_gene: TRBD2
CDR3aa: CASSLRAERRGWATDTQYF
CDR3nt: TGTGCCAGCAGTTTACGGGCCGAGCGGCGGGGGTGGGCCACAGATACGCAGTATTTT

v_gene: TRBV11-2
abundance: -
j_gene: TRBJ1-1
d_gene: TRBD1
CDR3aa: CASSLGRQGVPTEAFF
CDR3nt: TGTGCCAGCAGCTTAGGAAGGCAGGGGGTGCCCACTGAAGCTTTCTTT